This T cell receptor (beta chain) was observed in a study of Ad26.COV2.S vaccination and SARS-CoV-2 variants. The data were produced by immunoSEQ multiplex PCR, yet TCRdb's version contains in-frame clones alone and is incomplete. The sample lists 440,000 or so clones, around 89% occurring once. The CDR3 runs 16 residues. CDR1 and CDR2 from the germline V gene are SNHLY and FYNNEI. With V trimmed by 2 bases and J by 5 bases, 5 bases remained unmatched. The treatment is: 19 received Ad26.COV2.S at low or high dose, single or two shots; about 5 received placebo; per-sample allocation not given. All samples were drawn on day 63, counting from the first vaccine or placebo injection.

This specimen consisted of peripheral blood, obtained in a trial of Ad26.COV2.S vaccine versus placebo. This clonotype was obtained from a person between 18 and 65 years old who received the Ad26.COV2.S COVID-19 vaccine or a placebo. The rearrangement uses TRBV2 and TRBJ2-3; TRBD1 aligns across 12 bases. The CDR3 nucleotides read TGTGCCAGCAGTGAAACCGGGACAGGGGGCTTAGATACGCAGTATTTT. It specifies CASSETGTGGLDTQYF. Looking up the rest from reference TRBV2 and TRBJ2-3 gives the full variable domain: EPEVTQTPSHQVTQMGQEVILRCVPISNHLYFYWYRQILGQKVEFLVSFYNNEISEKSEIFDDQFSVERPDGSNFTLKIRSTKLEDSAMYFCASSETGTGGLDTQYFGPGTRLTVL.